This T cell receptor beta chain was identified in a study of T-cell reconstitution after alpha-beta-depleted transplantation in children. In its sample, this clonotype was seen a few times. Compared with germline, one end of the junction differs, possibly owing to a read error. Germline CDR1 reads MGHRA; CDR2 reads YSYEKL. CDR3 size: 12 residues. The library targeted TCRbeta and was prepared with unique molecular identifiers. TCRdb recomputed calls from the PCR reads with MiXCR, one row per CDR3 protein. The data contain 450,000 to 600,000 distinct CDR3 sequences, about 17% of them singletons. The chain joins TRBV4-1 to TRBJ2-3; D ambiguous. This receptor was obtained from a human donor who donated a stem cell graft to a child with acute lymphoblastic leukemia. Sequencing was performed on PBMCs from the stem cell graft donor, taken from the stem cell graft. Here the CDR3 DNA reads TGCGCCATCAGCCATTTTTTGGGGATGCAGTATTTT. It codes for CAISHFLGMQYF.